This passage covers 7 T cell receptor beta chains from one sample sequenced in a study of CD8 T cells in Susac syndrome. Reverse transcription of about 0.5 to 1 ug RNA was carried out with random hexamers. Using its own MiXCR run on the immunoSEQ multiplex PCR reads, TCRdb lists one record per CDR3 protein. The sample has approximately 150,000 distinct CDR3 sequences; approximately 93% are singletons. Input material: CD4+ T cells from PBMCs. These receptors came from a human donor with multiple sclerosis.

The gene calls are TRBV7-9 and TRBJ2-3; D is uncertain. This CDR3 region has 13 residues. V gave up 7 bases and J gave up 5 bases, with 13 bases separating them. Germline loops: CDR1 SEHNR, CDR2 FQNEAQ (reference sequence). Here the CDR3 reads CASTSSGGDTQYF. The CDR3 DNA is TGTGCCAGCACCTCGTCGGGCGGAGATACGCAGTATTTT.

This clonotype appeared once. V is TRBV5-1 and J is TRBJ1-1; D is possibly TRBD1 (6 bases). Germline V lookup: CDR1 SGHRS, CDR2 YFSETQ. This CDR3 region has 14 residues. V was pared by 4 bases and J by 3 bases, with 13 bases between. CDR3 sequence reads: CASSTQGGDTEAFF. The DNA for the CDR3 is TGCGCCAGCAGCACACAGGGAGGGGACACTGAAGCTTTCTTT.

The chain recombines TRBV6-2 or TRBV6-3 with TRBJ2-1; 9 nucleotides align to TRBD2. The CDR3 contains 15 residues. CDR1 is MNHEY, CDR2 SVGEGT, per germline. Trimming cost V 4 bases and J 4 bases; bases outside gene matches: 5. CDR3 amino acids: CASSFLAGHYNEQFF. The CDR3 bases are TGTGCCAGCAGTTTTCTAGCGGGGCATTACAATGAGCAGTTCTTC.

The gene calls are TRBV7-2 and TRBJ2-7; no clear D gene. Trimming pared 2 bases from V and 1 base from J, leaving 12 bases between. CDR1 is SGHTA and CDR2 is FQGNSA in the germline V gene. CDR3 length: 15 amino acids. In nucleotides, the CDR3 is TGTGCCAGCAGCTTATTCCCGAGCACTTCCTACGAGCAGTACTTC. Translated, it gives CASSLFPSTSYEQYF.

The J gene is TRBJ1-2, the V gene TRBV20-1; D remains ambiguous. This CDR3 region has 11 residues. V dropped 1 base and J dropped 8 bases, with 8 bases sitting between them. The germline gives CDR1 DFQATT, CDR2 SNEGSKA (reference sequence). The CDR3 protein is CSARGAEGYTF. DNA of the CDR3: TGCAGTGCTAGAGGGGCGGAGGGCTACACCTTC.

The chain is built from TRBV12-3 or TRBV12-4 and TRBJ2-2, with TRBD2 as a possible D gene (6 bases). The length of the CDR3 is 16 residues. Deletions cut 3 bases from V and 4 bases from J, with 15 bases between. The CDR3 region is CASSFLRRVGTGELFF. Here the CDR3 DNA reads TGTGCCAGCAGTTTTCTTCGGAGGGTAGGCACCGGGGAGCTGTTTTTT.

In its sample, this clonotype was seen a few times. Germline and junction disagree at one end, which may indicate a read error. The chain has TRBV5-1 and TRBJ1-3; no clear D gene. The CDR3 consists of 12 residues. Germline CDR1 and CDR2: SGHRS and YFSETQ. The CDR3 region is CASSSGGNTIYF. As DNA, the CDR3 is TGTGCCAGCAGCTCGGGTGGAAACACCATATATTTT.